This is a list of T cell receptor beta chains from one sample in a study of shared clonotypes between healthy human individuals. Sequencing used immunoSEQ multiplex PCR; TCRdb keeps in-frame clones, though not all of them. The sample contains 600,000 to 700,000 clones, around 73% of which appear only once. The sample taken for sequencing was memory CD4+ T cells sorted from blood. The receptors come from a woman aged 25-40 years in good health. CDR3s include the opening cysteine and the closing phenylalanine or tryptophan. A D gene is named only where the DNA matches it firmly. Not all rows give a size; the values are once, few, many and, for expanded clones, a class.

D gene	V gene	clone size	J gene	CDR3 DNA	CDR3 protein
.	TRBV28	.	TRBJ1-1	TGTGCCAGCAGTTTCTCGGACGTAGATTGGTATGTGGGCGAAGCTTTCTTT	CASSFSDVDWYVGEAFF
TRBD2	TRBV4-1	.	TRBJ2-7	TGCGCCAGCAGCCAAGATGATAGCGGGAGGGCCCGGGACGAGCAGTACTTC	CASSQDDSGRARDEQYF
TRBD1	TRBV28	.	TRBJ2-5	TGTGCCAGCAGGACAGGGGGCCTAGAGACCCAGTACTTC	CASRTGGLETQYF
.	TRBV4-1	.	TRBJ2-7	TGCGCCAGCAGCCTCCTCCGGGGTTTCTACTACGAGCAGTACTTC	CASSLLRGFYYEQYF
TRBD1	TRBV5-1	.	TRBJ2-7	TGCGCCAGCAGCTTGGACGGGACAGTGTACGAGCAGTACTTC	CASSLDGTVYEQYF
TRBD1	TRBV4-1	once	TRBJ2-2	TGCGCCAGCAGCCAAGACTTGGCCGGACAGGGAGGCACCGGGGAGCTGTTTTTT	CASSQDLAGQGGTGELFF
.	TRBV6-1	.	TRBJ2-5	TGTGCCAGTAGTCTCAGTGCAGAGACCCAGTACTTC	CASSLSAETQYF
.	TRBV4-1	.	TRBJ1-1	TGCGCCAGCAGCCAAGTCCGCAGGGGGAACACTGAAGCTTTCTTT	CASSQVRRGNTEAFF
TRBD2	TRBV9	.	TRBJ2-3	TGTGCCAGCAGCGGTAGCGGGAGGGCCGTAGATACGCAGTATTTT	CASSGSGRAVDTQYF
.	TRBV5-1	.	TRBJ2-7	TGCGCCAGCAGCTTGAACACGGCTTACGAGCAGTACTTC	CASSLNTAYEQYF
TRBD1	TRBV2	.	TRBJ1-5	TGTGCCAGCAGAGAGACAGGGAGGCAGCCCCAGCATTTT	CASRETGRQPQHF
TRBD1	TRBV23-1	.	TRBJ2-5	TGCGCCAGCAGTCATTGGGACAGGGGTATGCGAGAGACCCAGTACTTC	CASSHWDRGMRETQYF
TRBD1	TRBV25-1	.	TRBJ2-7	TGTGCCAGCAGTGACTTAACAGGGGGCGGCGAGCAGTACTTC	CASSDLTGGGEQYF
.	TRBV6-6	few	TRBJ2-1	TGTGCCAGCAGTTACGCCGTTGCGATGGGTGAGCAGTTCTTC	CASSYAVAMGEQFF
.	TRBV30	.	TRBJ1-1	TGTGCCTGCACGGGCCCGAACACTGAAGCTTTCTTT	CACTGPNTEAFF
TRBD1	TRBV2	many	TRBJ2-1	TGTGCCGCGACAGGGGATGGAAGCAATGAGCAGTTCTTC	CAATGDGSNEQFF
TRBD1	TRBV28	.	TRBJ1-4	TGTGCCAGCAGTTCCGGCGGGACAGGGGATGAAAAACTGTTTTTT	CASSSGGTGDEKLFF
.	TRBV25-1	many	TRBJ1-2	TGTGCCAGCAGTGAATTGGGTTATGGCTACACCTTC	CASSELGYGYTF
.	TRBV5-1	.	TRBJ2-1	TGCGCCAGCAGCTTTGCAACCTCCTACAATGAGCAGTTCTTC	CASSFATSYNEQFF
TRBD2	TRBV30	few	TRBJ2-5	TGTGCCTGCCTCCGGACTAGCGGGAGTTTAGGGGGAGAGACCCAGTACTTC	CACLRTSGSLGGETQYF
.	TRBV30	.	TRBJ2-2	TGTGCCAGAAGGGCTTACAGGGAAACCGGGGAGCTGTTTTTT	CARRAYRETGELFF
.	TRBV5-5	many	TRBJ2-2	TGTGCCAGCAGACTTAGGCCAGGCGCGAACACCGGGGAGCTGTTTTTT	CASRLRPGANTGELFF
.	TRBV15	.	TRBJ2-7	TGTGCCACCAGCAGAGGTAGGGTGGGATCCTACGAGCAGTACTTC	CATSRGRVGSYEQYF
.	TRBV5-1	.	TRBJ2-1	TGCGCCAGCAGCTCCTCCACGGCTTACAATGAGCAGTTCTTC	CASSSSTAYNEQFF
.	TRBV7-7	.	TRBJ2-3	TGTGCCAGCAGCTTAGCGGGGGAGTGTTACGGTACGCAGTATTTT	CASSLAGECYGTQYF
.	TRBV7-2	.	TRBJ1-1	TGTGCCAGCAGCTTCTCACCCGACACTGAAGCTTTCTTT	CASSFSPDTEAFF
.	TRBV28	.	TRBJ2-5	TGTGCCAGCAGTTCCCAGCCCATCCTTCCAATAGAGACCCAGTACTTC	CASSSQPILPIETQYF
.	TRBV7-6	.	TRBJ1-4	TGTGCCAGCAGCCAGGATTACGTAAATAATGAAAAACTGTTTTTT	CASSQDYVNNEKLFF
.	TRBV14	.	TRBJ2-7	TGTGCCAGCAGCCAAGGTTTAGGGATGGCTTACGAGCAGTACTTC	CASSQGLGMAYEQYF
.	TRBV5-6	.	TRBJ1-2	TGTGCCAGCAGCTTGGCCTCGGTTGGCGGCTACACCTTC	CASSLASVGGYTF
TRBD2	TRBV27	many	TRBJ2-1	TGTGCCAGCAGTTTCCCTCCCGCCGGAGCTAGCGGGACCCAAAGCTCCTACAATGAGCAGTTCTTC	CASSFPPAGASGTQSSYNEQFF
TRBD1	TRBV5-1	.	TRBJ2-7	TGCGCCAGCAGCTTGCGGACGGGACAGGGGGCCTCCGAGCAGTACTTC	CASSLRTGQGASEQYF
TRBD1	TRBV30	.	TRBJ2-7	TGTGCCTGCAGACAGGGTACCTACGAGCAGTACTTC	CACRQGTYEQYF